The 13 T cell receptor beta chains listed next were all sequenced from one sample in a study of blood T cells in healthy people across ages. Together with a sample-barcoded 5' primer, a J-beta primer mix was included in a second PCR lasting about 6 to 11 cycles. TCRdb recomputed calls from the 5' RACE reads with MiXCR, one row per CDR3 protein. Seen here are 1.5 million to 2 million distinct CDR3 sequences, about 50% observed once, and the top ten hold 2.1%. Sequencing input: blood. These receptors were collected from a woman between 35 and 50 years old in good health.

This chain links TRBV20-1 with TRBJ2-3; TRBD2 aligns across 8 bases. This CDR3 region has 14 residues. Germline lookup yields CDR1 DFQATT and CDR2 SNEGSKA (reference sequence). V shed 8 bases, J shed 0 bases, and the junction held 7 bases outside the gene matches. This chain's CDR3 is CSIKRGSSTDTQYF. DNA of the CDR3: TGCAGTATAAAGCGGGGGAGCAGCACAGATACGCAGTATTTT.

This clonotype has only a few counts. The chain has TRBV29-1 and TRBJ2-1; D not resolved. Germline V gene sequence: CDR1 SQVTM, CDR2 ANQGSEA. V was shortened by 4 bases and J by 9 bases, with 25 bases between the two germline ends. The CDR3 is 16 residues long. CDR3 in DNA: TGCAGCGTTGTAGTCCAGGTCCGGCCTATTCCCGGTGAGCAGTTCTTC. Amino acids: CSVVVQVRPIPGEQFF.

The chain carries TRBV7-2 and TRBJ2-3, with a weak D call TRBD1 (6 bases). The CDR3 is made up of 17 amino acids. Trimming shortened V by 3 bases and J by 3 bases, and 19 bases separated the two germline ends. Germline CDR1 SGHTA, CDR2 FQGNSA. The CDR3 region has the DNA TGTGCCAGCAGCTTTGGCCCTATGGGGGCCGGGACAGATACGCAGTATTTT. Amino acids: CASSFGPMGAGTDTQYF.

This chain uses TRBV27 with TRBJ2-7; 8 bases map to TRBD2. This CDR3 is 16 amino acids long. The J segment lost 7 bases and the V segment lost 5 bases, leaving 16 bases of the junction unmatched. The germline V gene has CDR1 MNHEY and CDR2 SMNVEV (reference sequence). The CDR3 loop is CASSPRGSGVYNEQYF. The CDR3 DNA sequence: TGTGCCAGCAGTCCCAGGGGTAGCGGGGTTTACAATGAGCAGTACTTC.

V usage is TRBV9 and J usage is TRBJ2-5; unclear D gene. V was shortened by 0 bases and J by 11 bases, with 26 bases between the two germline ends. This CDR3 region has 17 residues. In germline, CDR1 is SGDLS, CDR2 YYNGEE. Written as DNA, the CDR3 is TGTGCCAGCAGCGTAGGGGGATTTCATGAGGACGCCAATGAGCAGTACTTC. It is translated as CASSVGGFHEDANEQYF.

V and J are TRBV6-5 and TRBJ2-6; D is perhaps TRBD1 or TRBD2 (6 bases each). The germline V gene has CDR1 MNHEY and CDR2 SVGAGI. The CDR3 loop spans 13 amino acids. V lost 0 bases, J lost 12 bases, and 9 bases lay in between. The DNA for the CDR3 is TGTGCCAGCAGTTACTCTGAGGGGGGCGTCCTGACTTTC. Protein: CASSYSEGGVLTF.

This clonotype was found many times. V gene TRBV7-2 combines with J gene TRBJ1-6; no reliable D call. In germline, CDR1 is SGHTA, CDR2 FQGNSA. The length of the CDR3 is 13 residues. Trimming took 5 bases from V and 0 from J, leaving 2 bases between them. The CDR3 protein is CASSLSYNSPLHF. The CDR3 bases are TGTGCCAGCAGCCTCTCCTATAATTCACCCCTCCACTTT.

This clonotype came up a few times. The genes are TRBV3-1 and TRBJ2-5, with TRBD2 as a possible D gene (6 bases). CDR1 and CDR2 (germline): LGHDT, YNNKEL (reference sequence). Trimming removed 3 bases from V and 1 base from J, with 15 bases in between. The CDR3 length is 16 residues. CDR3 protein: CASSQRPGGIQETQYF. In nucleotides, the CDR3 is TGTGCCAGCAGCCAGAGGCCTGGGGGGATCCAAGAGACCCAGTACTTC.

This clonotype has a handful of counts. The chain recombines TRBV5-6 with TRBJ1-6; D is perhaps TRBD1 (6 bases). The V and J ends lost 3 bases and 8 bases respectively, with 18 bases between them. The germline CDR1 and CDR2 sequences are SGHDT and YYEEEE. The CDR3 runs to 16 residues. In DNA, the CDR3 is TGTGCCAGCAGCTCCCCTGGACAGCGAGATGATTCACCCCTCCACTTT. The encoded protein is CASSSPGQRDDSPLHF.

This chain uses TRBV5-1 with TRBJ2-3; a possible D gene is TRBD2 (5 bases). Germline lookup yields CDR1 SGHRS and CDR2 YFSETQ. V shed 0 bases and J shed 0 bases, with 11 bases lying between them. The CDR3 has 16 amino acids. CDR3 in DNA: TGCGCCAGCAGCTTGGGAGAGCTAGCCAGCACAGATACGCAGTATTTT. Translation gives CASSLGELASTDTQYF.

The V gene is TRBV2, the J gene TRBJ2-3; 10 nucleotides line up with TRBD2. This CDR3 is 16 amino acids long. With 1 base clipped from V and 4 bases from J, the junction kept 5 bases outside the gene matches. From germline, CDR1 is SNHLY and CDR2 FYNNEI. In DNA form, the CDR3 reads TGTGCCAGCAGTGAAGATAGGCTAGCGGGGGCAGATACGCAGTATTTT. Amino acid sequence: CASSEDRLAGADTQYF. Drawing the rest from reference TRBV2 and TRBJ2-3, the complete variable domain is EPEVTQTPSHQVTQMGQEVILRCVPISNHLYFYWYRQILGQKVEFLVSFYNNEISEKSEIFDDQFSVERPDGSNFTLKIRSTKLEDSAMYFCASSEDRLAGADTQYFGPGTRLTVL.

This clonotype was picked up one time. This chain joins TRBV7-2 and TRBJ1-5, with 7 positions matching TRBD1. The trim removed 5 bases at V and 9 bases at J, leaving 10 bases unmatched. CDR1 and CDR2 (germline): SGHTA, FQGNSA. The CDR3 consists of 14 residues. CDR3 DNA sequence: TGTGCCAGCAGCCCAACAGGGGCCGCGGGGCCCCAGCATTTT. Translated, it gives CASSPTGAAGPQHF.

Turning to this clonotype: One junction end disagrees with the germline gene, perhaps due to a read error. The chain carries TRBV7-2 and TRBJ2-5, with 7 bases aligning to TRBD1. The germline gives CDR1 SGHTA, CDR2 FQGNSA. The CDR3 extends over 15 amino acids. CDR3 nucleotide sequence: TGTGCCAGCAACTTAGAGGGACAGTCCCAAGAGACCCAGTACTTC. Residues: CASNLEGQSQETQYF.